This T cell receptor beta chain is drawn from a study of esophageal squamous cell carcinoma under preoperative chemotherapy. Study details: Both tumor-infiltrating lymphocytes and peripheral blood T cells had their TCR repertoires profiled.

Time point: before preoperative PTX-NDP chemotherapy. Preoperative chemotherapy with paclitaxel-nedaplatin was given to patients before surgery. The CDR3 totals 16 residues. Germline V gene sequence: CDR1 SGHVS, CDR2 FQNEAQ. This clonotype was counted once. The antigen is not known. MiXCR, applied by TCRdb to the PCR reads, yields one record per CDR3 protein. This sample has just over 30,000 distinct CDR3 sequences, with 45% to 55% found just once. Study-level results: Clonal contraction, more than amplification, hit abundant clones after paclitaxel-nedaplatin. Chemotherapy was followed by significantly higher TCR diversity in peripheral T cells only, not tumor-infiltrating lymphocytes.

The V gene is TRBV7-8, the J gene TRBJ2-7, with 7 nucleotides matching TRBD2. The DNA end lines up better with TRBJ2-5; the J call may be wrong. The TCR sequence derives from a human donor with esophageal squamous cell carcinoma. The donor label of this sample is uncertain. This sample was gathered from a patient given preoperative chemotherapy. The CDR3: CASSPLVGGLQETQYF. The CDR3 DNA follows: TGTGCCAGCAGCCCATTGGTGGGAGGGTTACAAGAGACCCAGTACTTC.